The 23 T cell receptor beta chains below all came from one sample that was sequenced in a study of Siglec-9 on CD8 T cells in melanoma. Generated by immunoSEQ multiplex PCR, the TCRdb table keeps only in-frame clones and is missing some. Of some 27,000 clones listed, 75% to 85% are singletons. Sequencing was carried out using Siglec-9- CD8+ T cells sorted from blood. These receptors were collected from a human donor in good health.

This CDR3 is CASSVGQGNYGYTF. The CDR3 DNA reads TGTGCCAGCAGCGTAGGGCAGGGGAACTATGGCTACACCTTC. The J gene is TRBJ1-2, the V gene TRBV9; perhaps TRBD1 as D (6 bases). The CDR3 is made up of 14 amino acids. In germline, CDR1 is SGDLS, CDR2 YYNGEE. Trimming pared 0 bases from V and 2 bases from J, leaving 8 bases between.

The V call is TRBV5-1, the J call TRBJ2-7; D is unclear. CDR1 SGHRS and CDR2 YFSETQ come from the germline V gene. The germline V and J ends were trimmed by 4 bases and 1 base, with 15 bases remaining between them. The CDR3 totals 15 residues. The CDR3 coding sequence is TGCGCCAGCAGCAGGGAAGGGTCTCCTTCCTACGAGCAGTACTTC. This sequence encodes CASSREGSPSYEQYF.

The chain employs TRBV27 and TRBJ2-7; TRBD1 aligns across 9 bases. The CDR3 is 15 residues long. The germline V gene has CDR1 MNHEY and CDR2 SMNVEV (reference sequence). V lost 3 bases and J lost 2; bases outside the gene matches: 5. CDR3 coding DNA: TGTGCCAGCAGTTTCAGACAGGGGGTCCCCTACGAGCAGTACGTC. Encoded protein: CASSFRQGVPYEQYV.

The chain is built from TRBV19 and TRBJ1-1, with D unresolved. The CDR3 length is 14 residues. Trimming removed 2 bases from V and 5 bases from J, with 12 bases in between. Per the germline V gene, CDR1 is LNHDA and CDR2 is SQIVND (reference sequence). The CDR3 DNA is TGTGCCAGTAGTATACTCCTGACGGGGACTGAAGCTTTCTTT. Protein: CASSILLTGTEAFF.

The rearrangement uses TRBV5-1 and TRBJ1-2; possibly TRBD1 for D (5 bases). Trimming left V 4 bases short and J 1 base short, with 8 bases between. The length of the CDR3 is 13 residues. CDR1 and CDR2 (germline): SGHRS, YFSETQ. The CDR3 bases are TGCGCCAGCAGCCCGGACATTAACTATGGCTACACCTTC. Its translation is CASSPDINYGYTF.

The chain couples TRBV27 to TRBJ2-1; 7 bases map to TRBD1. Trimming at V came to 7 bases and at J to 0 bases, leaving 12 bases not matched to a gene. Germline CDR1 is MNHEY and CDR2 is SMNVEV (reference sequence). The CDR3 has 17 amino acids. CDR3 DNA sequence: TGTGCCAGCAATATGAAACAGGGGCCGAGCTCCTACAATGAGCAGTTCTTC. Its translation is CASNMKQGPSSYNEQFF.

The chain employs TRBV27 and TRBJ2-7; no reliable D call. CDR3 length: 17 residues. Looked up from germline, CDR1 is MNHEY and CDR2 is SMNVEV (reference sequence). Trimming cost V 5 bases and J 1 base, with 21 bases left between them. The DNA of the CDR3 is TGTGCCAGCAGTCCGCCACCCGACGGTACCGTGTCCTACGAGCAGTACGTC. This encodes CASSPPPDGTVSYEQYV.

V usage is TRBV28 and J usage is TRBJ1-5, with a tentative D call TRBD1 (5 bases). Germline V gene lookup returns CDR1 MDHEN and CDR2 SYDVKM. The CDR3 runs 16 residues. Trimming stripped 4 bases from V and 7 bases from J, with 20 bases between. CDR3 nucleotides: TGTGCCAGCAGTTCCCGGGCATCACGGGACTGGCAGCCCCAGCATTTT. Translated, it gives CASSSRASRDWQPQHF.

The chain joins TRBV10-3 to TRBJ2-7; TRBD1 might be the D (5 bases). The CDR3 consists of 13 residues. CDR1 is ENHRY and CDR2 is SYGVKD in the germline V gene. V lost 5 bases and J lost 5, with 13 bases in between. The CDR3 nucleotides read TGTGCCATCAGTCCCTCAGGGCGGCACGAGCAGTACGTC. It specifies CAISPSGRHEQYV.

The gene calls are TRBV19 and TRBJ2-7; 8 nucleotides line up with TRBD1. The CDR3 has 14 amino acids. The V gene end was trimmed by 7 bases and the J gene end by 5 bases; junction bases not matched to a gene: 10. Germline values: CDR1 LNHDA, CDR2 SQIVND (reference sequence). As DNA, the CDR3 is TGTGCCAGTAAATCCACAGGGGGTTTTGACGAGCAGTACTTC. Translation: CASKSTGGFDEQYF.

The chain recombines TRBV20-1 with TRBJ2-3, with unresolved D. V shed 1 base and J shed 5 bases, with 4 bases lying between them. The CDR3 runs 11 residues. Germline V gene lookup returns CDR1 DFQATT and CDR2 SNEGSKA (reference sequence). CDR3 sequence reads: CSARAIDTQYF. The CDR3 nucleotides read TGCAGTGCTAGAGCTATAGATACGCAGTATTTT.

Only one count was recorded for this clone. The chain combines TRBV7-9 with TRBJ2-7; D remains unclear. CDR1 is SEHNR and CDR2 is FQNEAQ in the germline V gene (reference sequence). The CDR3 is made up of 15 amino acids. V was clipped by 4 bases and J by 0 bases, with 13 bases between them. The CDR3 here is CASSSPLAPSYEQYF. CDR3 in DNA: TGTGCCAGCAGCTCACCGTTGGCGCCCTCCTACGAGCAGTACTTC. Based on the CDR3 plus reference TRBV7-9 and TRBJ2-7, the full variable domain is DTGVSQNPRHKITKRGQNVTFRCDPISEHNRLYWYRQTLGQGPEFLTYFQNEAQLEKSRLLSDRFSAERPKGSFSTLEIQRTEQGDSAMYLCASSSPLAPSYEQYFGPGTRLTVT.

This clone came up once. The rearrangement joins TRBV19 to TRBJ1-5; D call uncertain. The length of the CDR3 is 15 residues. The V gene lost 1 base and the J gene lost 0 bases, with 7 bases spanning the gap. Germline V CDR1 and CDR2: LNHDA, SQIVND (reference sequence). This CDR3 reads CASSIGWDSNQPQHF. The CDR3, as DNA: TGTGCCAGTAGTATAGGATGGGATAGCAATCAGCCCCAGCATTTT.

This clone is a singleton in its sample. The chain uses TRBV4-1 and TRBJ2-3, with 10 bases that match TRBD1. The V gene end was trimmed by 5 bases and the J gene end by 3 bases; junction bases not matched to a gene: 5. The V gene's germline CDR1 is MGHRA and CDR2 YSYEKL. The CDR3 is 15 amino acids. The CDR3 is CASSFRQGATDTQYF. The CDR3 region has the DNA TGCGCCAGCAGCTTTCGACAGGGGGCTACAGATACGCAGTATTTT.

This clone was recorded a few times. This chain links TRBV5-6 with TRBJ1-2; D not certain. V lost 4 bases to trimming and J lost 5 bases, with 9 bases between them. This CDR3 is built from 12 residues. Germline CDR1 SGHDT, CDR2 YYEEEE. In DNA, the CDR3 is TGTGCCAGCAGCAACGACCCTTATGGCTACACCTTC. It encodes CASSNDPYGYTF.

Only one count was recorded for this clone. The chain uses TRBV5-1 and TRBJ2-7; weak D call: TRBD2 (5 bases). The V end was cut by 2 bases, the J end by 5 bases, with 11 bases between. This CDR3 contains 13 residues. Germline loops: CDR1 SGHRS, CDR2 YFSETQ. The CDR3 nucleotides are TGCGCCAGCAGCTTTGAGGGTAGCCACGAGCAGTACTTC. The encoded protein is CASSFEGSHEQYF. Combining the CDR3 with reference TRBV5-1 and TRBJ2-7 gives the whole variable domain KAGVTQTPRYLIKTRGQQVTLSCSPISGHRSVSWYQQTPGQGLQFLFEYFSETQRNKGNFPGRFSGRQFSNSRSEMNVSTLELGDSALYLCASSFEGSHEQYFGPGTRLTVT.

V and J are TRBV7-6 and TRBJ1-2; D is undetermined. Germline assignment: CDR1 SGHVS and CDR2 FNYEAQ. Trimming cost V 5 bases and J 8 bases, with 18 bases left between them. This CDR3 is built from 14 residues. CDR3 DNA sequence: TGTGCCAGCAGCCTCACGGGCCAACCTCGGGGCTACACCTTC. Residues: CASSLTGQPRGYTF.

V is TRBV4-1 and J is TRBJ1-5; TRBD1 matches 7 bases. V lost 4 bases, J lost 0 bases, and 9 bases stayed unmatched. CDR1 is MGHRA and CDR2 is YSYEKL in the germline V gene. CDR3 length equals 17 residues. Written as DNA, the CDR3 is TGCGCCAGCAGCCCATGGACAGGCCAATATAGCAATCAGCCCCAGCATTTT. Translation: CASSPWTGQYSNQPQHF.

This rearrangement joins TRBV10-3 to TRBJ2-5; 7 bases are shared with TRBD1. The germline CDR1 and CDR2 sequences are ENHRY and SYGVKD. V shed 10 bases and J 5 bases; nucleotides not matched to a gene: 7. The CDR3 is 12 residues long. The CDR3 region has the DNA TGTGCCACTCAGGGGGACGAGGAGACCCAGTACTTC. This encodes CATQGDEETQYF.

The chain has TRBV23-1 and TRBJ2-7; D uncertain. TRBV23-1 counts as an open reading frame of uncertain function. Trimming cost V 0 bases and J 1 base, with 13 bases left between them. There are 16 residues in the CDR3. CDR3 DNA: TGCGCCAGCAGTCAATCCAACCAGCGTAGATCCTACGAGCAGTACGTC. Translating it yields CASSQSNQRRSYEQYV.

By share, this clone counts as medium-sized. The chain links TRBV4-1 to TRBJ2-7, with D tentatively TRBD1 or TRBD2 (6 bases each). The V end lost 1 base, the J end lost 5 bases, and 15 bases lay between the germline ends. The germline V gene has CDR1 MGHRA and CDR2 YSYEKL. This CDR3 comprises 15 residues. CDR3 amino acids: CASSQVWGADDEQYF. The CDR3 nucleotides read TGCGCCAGCAGCCAAGTCTGGGGGGCGGACGACGAGCAGTACTTC.

As DNA, the CDR3 is TGCGCCAGCAGTGAGTCGGCGACTAGCGGGTACGAGCAGTACTTC. It encodes CASSESATSGYEQYF. The chain carries TRBV10-2 and TRBJ2-7; 10 bases align to TRBD2. Germline assignment: CDR1 WSHSY and CDR2 SAAADI. The CDR3 covers 15 residues. V shed 0 bases, J shed 4 bases, and the junction held 3 bases outside the gene matches.

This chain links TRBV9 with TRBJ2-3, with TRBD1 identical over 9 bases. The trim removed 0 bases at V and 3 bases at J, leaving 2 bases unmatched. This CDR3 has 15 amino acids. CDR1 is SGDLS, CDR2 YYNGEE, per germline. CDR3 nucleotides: TGTGCCAGCAGCGTAGGGACAGGGGCTACAGATACGCAGTATTTT. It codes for CASSVGTGATDTQYF.